The next 24 T cell receptor beta chains were all read from a single sample in a study of technical replicates of blood from several donors. The method was immunoSEQ multiplex PCR; TCRdb's version includes in-frame clones alone and lacks a portion of them. The sample lists 75,000 to 95,000 clones, 94% occurring once. The sequencing sample was made of T cells isolated from PBMCs. The receptors were sampled from a human donor in good health.

The rearrangement links TRBV27 to TRBJ1-2; TRBD1 matches 7 bases. The CDR3 is made up of 14 amino acids. The J segment lost 4 bases and the V segment lost 7 bases, leaving 9 bases of the junction unmatched. Germline V gives CDR1 MNHEY, CDR2 SMNVEV (reference sequence). The CDR3 DNA follows: TGTGCCAGCACCCCAGGGGGACCCCTCTATGGCTACACCTTC. Protein sequence: CASTPGGPLYGYTF.

The gene calls are TRBV10-3 and TRBJ1-2; 9 bases line up with TRBD1. This CDR3 has 13 residues. Germline loops: CDR1 ENHRY, CDR2 SYGVKD. Trimming at V came to 5 bases and at J to 4 bases, leaving 2 bases not matched to a gene. In DNA form, the CDR3 reads TGTGCCATCAGTTTGGACAGGGGCTATGGCTACACCTTC. Amino acid sequence: CAISLDRGYGYTF.

The gene calls are TRBV6-5 and TRBJ1-5; D is uncertain. CDR3 length: 14 residues. Trimming removed 4 bases from V and 1 base from J, with 8 bases in between. CDR1 is MNHEY, CDR2 SVGAGI, per germline. The CDR3 sequence: CASSSSGSNQPQHF. The CDR3 DNA sequence: TGTGCCAGCAGTTCATCAGGCAGCAATCAGCCCCAGCATTTT.

J is TRBJ1-1 and V is TRBV7-8; 9 bases fit TRBD1. The CDR3 contains 14 residues. With V trimmed by 1 base and J by 4 bases, 1 base remained unmatched. Germline loops: CDR1 SGHVS, CDR2 FQNEAQ. The chain's CDR3 is CASSLGTGATEAFF. The CDR3 DNA is TGTGCCAGCAGCTTAGGGACAGGGGCCACTGAAGCTTTCTTT.

CDR3 DNA: TGTGCCTGGAGTGTCGGGGTCGGCAATCAGCCCCAGCATTTT. Protein: CAWSVGVGNQPQHF. The rearrangement links TRBV30 to TRBJ1-5; no definite D call. V was pared by 0 bases and J by 2 bases, with 8 bases between. This CDR3 contains 14 residues. Germline V gives CDR1 GTSNPN, CDR2 SVGIG (reference sequence).

V usage is TRBV19 and J usage is TRBJ1-2; TRBD1 matches at 7 bases. The CDR3 extends over 15 amino acids. J lost 3 bases, V lost 4 bases, and 8 bases had no gene match. In germline, CDR1 is LNHDA, CDR2 SQIVND (reference sequence). The CDR3: CASSNHRGADYGYTF. CDR3 DNA: TGTGCCAGTAGTAACCACAGGGGTGCGGACTATGGCTACACCTTC.

Of note for this clone: The sample has other DNA sequences that encode this CDR3 too. This chain links TRBV27 with TRBJ2-7, with 12 bases matching TRBD1. V was clipped by 3 bases and J by 6 bases; unmatched bases: 3. The CDR3 runs 14 residues. The germline gives CDR1 MNHEY, CDR2 SMNVEV (reference sequence). CDR3 residues: CASSLGTGGSEQYF. CDR3 in DNA: TGTGCCAGCAGTTTGGGGACAGGGGGCAGCGAGCAGTACTTC.

The chain links TRBV27 to TRBJ2-7, with 10 bases fitting TRBD2. Germline V gene lookup returns CDR1 MNHEY and CDR2 SMNVEV (reference sequence). Trimming at V came to 3 bases and at J to 2 bases, leaving 1 base not matched to a gene. The CDR3 totals 14 residues. CDR3 DNA sequence: TGTGCCAGCAGTTTTAGCGGGAGGACCTACGAGCAGTACTTC. It codes for CASSFSGRTYEQYF.

This sequence joins TRBV7-6 and TRBJ2-2; TRBD2 might be the D (6 bases). The CDR3 spans 15 residues. Germline V gene data show CDR1 as SGHVS and CDR2 as FNYEAQ. Trimming took off 1 base at V and 5 bases at J, with 11 bases between the two ends. CDR3 residues: CASSLGAGRTGELFF. CDR3 sequence (DNA): TGTGCCAGCAGCTTAGGGGCGGGAAGAACCGGGGAGCTGTTTTTT.

The chain has TRBV19 and TRBJ2-7; 7 bases are a match to TRBD2. The CDR3 length is 14 residues. The trim removed 4 bases at V and 5 bases at J, leaving 8 bases unmatched. Germline loops: CDR1 LNHDA, CDR2 SQIVND (reference sequence). The CDR3 here is CASSKGWAGDEQYF. The DNA of the CDR3 is TGTGCCAGTAGTAAGGGCTGGGCGGGGGACGAGCAGTACTTC. The full variable domain, with the rest looked up from reference TRBV19 and TRBJ2-7, is DGGITQSPKYLFRKEGQNVTLSCEQNLNHDAMYWYRQDPGQGLRLIYYSQIVNDFQKGDIAEGYSVSREKKESFPLTVTSAQKNPTAFYLCASSKGWAGDEQYFGPGTRLTVT.

There are a few counts of this clone. This chain links TRBV7-9 with TRBJ2-2; D possibly corresponds to TRBD2 (5 bases). This CDR3 region has 12 residues. Trimming pared 3 bases from V and 6 bases from J, leaving 5 bases between. The germline V gene encodes CDR1 SEHNR and CDR2 FQNEAQ (reference sequence). In DNA, the CDR3 is TGTGCCAGCAGCTTCGGGGCCGGGGAGCTGTTTTTT. Translating it yields CASSFGAGELFF.

This sequence joins TRBV2 and TRBJ1-5; D unclear. Germline assignment: CDR1 SNHLY and CDR2 FYNNEI. The CDR3 loop spans 14 amino acids. V was pared by 4 bases and J by 4 bases, with 11 bases between. CDR3 sequence (DNA): TGTGCCAGCAGTGTGATGATAGTTAATCAGCCCCAGCATTTT. The encoded protein is CASSVMIVNQPQHF.

The chain has TRBV4-2 and TRBJ2-5, with D possibly matching TRBD1 (6 bases). The V end lost 0 bases, the J end lost 2 bases, and 10 bases lay between the germline ends. The length of the CDR3 is 15 residues. The germline gives CDR1 LGHNA, CDR2 YNFKEQ. The CDR3 sequence is CASSQERDNQETQYF. CDR3 bases: TGTGCCAGCAGCCAAGAAAGGGACAATCAAGAGACCCAGTACTTC.

This clone appeared once. The V and J genes are TRBV30 and TRBJ2-4; D unresolved. The CDR3 runs 16 residues. Germline loops: CDR1 GTSNPN, CDR2 SVGIG (reference sequence). Deletions cut 4 bases from V and 0 bases from J, with 16 bases between. CDR3 residues: CAWTRQETLAKNIQYF. DNA of the CDR3: TGTGCCTGGACCCGACAAGAGACCCTAGCCAAAAACATTCAGTACTTC.

V usage is TRBV28 and J usage is TRBJ2-7, with TRBD1 matching over 7 bases. The CDR3 contains 13 residues. V shed 7 bases, J shed 5 bases, and the junction held 8 bases outside the gene matches. The germline gives CDR1 MDHEN, CDR2 SYDVKM. CDR3 in DNA: TGTGCCAGCATTCCGACAGGGCGAAACGAGCAGTACTTC. Translated, it gives CASIPTGRNEQYF.

CDR3 bases: TGTGCCAGCAGCCAGGACATTCTGGAGACCCAGTACTTC. It specifies CASSQDILETQYF. The chain combines TRBV7-6 with TRBJ2-5; possibly TRBD1 for D (5 bases). The ends were cut back, 5 bases at V and 5 bases at J, with 12 bases in the middle. The germline CDR1 and CDR2 sequences are SGHVS and FNYEAQ. This CDR3 is 13 amino acids long.

The rearrangement joins TRBV19 to TRBJ1-5, with D tentatively TRBD1 (5 bases). The length of the CDR3 is 15 residues. Between the trimmed V and J ends, which lost 3 bases and 4 bases, there was a span of 13 bases. CDR1 is LNHDA, CDR2 SQIVND, per germline (reference sequence). CDR3 DNA sequence: TGTGCCAGTAGTATTTCGGCAGGGCTAAATCAGCCCCAGCATTTT. It yields the protein CASSISAGLNQPQHF. The full variable domain, in which reference TRBV19 and TRBJ1-5 provide the parts outside the CDR3, is DGGITQSPKYLFRKEGQNVTLSCEQNLNHDAMYWYRQDPGQGLRLIYYSQIVNDFQKGDIAEGYSVSREKKESFPLTVTSAQKNPTAFYLCASSISAGLNQPQHFGDGTRLSIL.

The chain is built from TRBV7-2 and TRBJ2-7; D unclear. Trimming took off 0 bases at V and 5 bases at J, with 8 bases between the two ends. This CDR3 spans 13 amino acids. Germline V gene lookup returns CDR1 SGHTA and CDR2 FQGNSA. CDR3 bases: TGTGCCAGCAGCTTAGCATCGGTCGACGAGCAGTACTTC. This translates into CASSLASVDEQYF.

V is TRBV11-2 and J is TRBJ1-1; D gene uncertain. This CDR3 contains 13 residues. Trimming pared 3 bases from V and 3 bases from J, leaving 8 bases between. CDR1 SGHAT and CDR2 FQNNGV come from the germline V gene. CDR3 coding DNA: TGTGCCAGCAGCTTCGGGATAGACACTGAAGCTTTCTTT. This translates into CASSFGIDTEAFF.

This chain connects TRBV9 to TRBJ2-1; 7 nucleotides align to TRBD2. The CDR3 loop spans 16 amino acids. The germline V gene has CDR1 SGDLS and CDR2 YYNGEE. With 0 bases clipped from V and 8 bases from J, the junction kept 11 bases outside the gene matches. This CDR3 is CASSVGIGAGVDEQFF. The CDR3 nucleotides read TGTGCCAGCAGCGTAGGGATTGGGGCGGGAGTGGATGAGCAGTTCTTC. Full variable domain (outside the CDR3, taken from reference TRBV9 and TRBJ2-1): DSGVTQTPKHLITATGQRVTLRCSPRSGDLSVYWYQQSLDQGLQFLIQYYNGEERAKGNILERFSAQQFPDLHSELNLSSLELGDSALYFCASSVGIGAGVDEQFFGPGTRLTVL.

About this clone: Other DNA sequences of this sample code for an identical CDR3. The V gene is TRBV5-4, the J gene TRBJ2-7, with D maybe TRBD1 (6 bases). The CDR3 is made up of 13 amino acids. V lost 2 bases and J lost 3, with 9 bases in between. Germline CDR1 reads SGHNT; CDR2 reads YYREEE (reference sequence). The CDR3 region has the DNA TGTGCCAGCAGCTTACAGGGTAGCTACGAGCAGTACTTC. Translated, it gives CASSLQGSYEQYF. The full variable domain, completed using reference TRBV5-4 and TRBJ2-7, is ETGVTQSPTHLIKTRGQQVTLRCSSQSGHNTVSWYQQALGQGPQFIFQYYREEENGRGNFPPRFSGLQFPNYSSELNVNALELDDSALYLCASSLQGSYEQYFGPGTRLTVT.

The chain couples TRBV2 to TRBJ1-1, with TRBD1 as a possible D gene (5 bases). The CDR3 totals 11 residues. Germline lookup yields CDR1 SNHLY and CDR2 FYNNEI. V lost 10 bases, J lost 8 bases, and 14 bases lay in between. The CDR3 nucleotides read TGTGCCATTAACGGGGGGATAGAAGCTTTCTTT. Amino acid sequence: CAINGGIEAFF.

The rearrangement joins TRBV7-3 to TRBJ2-1, with 12 bases matching TRBD2. Germline V gene sequence: CDR1 SGHTA, CDR2 FQGTGA. V trimming: 5 bases; J trimming: 7 bases; junction bases outside the gene matches: 12. The CDR3 loop spans 17 amino acids. The CDR3 nucleotides are TGTGCCAGCAGCCTATCCCGGGCTAGCGGGAGGGGGAATGAGCAGTTCTTC. This encodes CASSLSRASGRGNEQFF.

This clone was observed once. This chain joins TRBV10-3 and TRBJ2-1; 8 positions agree with TRBD1. V was clipped by 6 bases and J by 4 bases; unmatched bases: 5. The CDR3 length is 14 residues. Germline V gives CDR1 ENHRY, CDR2 SYGVKD. The CDR3 region is CAISRDRNYNEQFF. In nucleotides, the CDR3 is TGTGCCATCAGCCGGGACAGGAATTACAATGAGCAGTTCTTC.